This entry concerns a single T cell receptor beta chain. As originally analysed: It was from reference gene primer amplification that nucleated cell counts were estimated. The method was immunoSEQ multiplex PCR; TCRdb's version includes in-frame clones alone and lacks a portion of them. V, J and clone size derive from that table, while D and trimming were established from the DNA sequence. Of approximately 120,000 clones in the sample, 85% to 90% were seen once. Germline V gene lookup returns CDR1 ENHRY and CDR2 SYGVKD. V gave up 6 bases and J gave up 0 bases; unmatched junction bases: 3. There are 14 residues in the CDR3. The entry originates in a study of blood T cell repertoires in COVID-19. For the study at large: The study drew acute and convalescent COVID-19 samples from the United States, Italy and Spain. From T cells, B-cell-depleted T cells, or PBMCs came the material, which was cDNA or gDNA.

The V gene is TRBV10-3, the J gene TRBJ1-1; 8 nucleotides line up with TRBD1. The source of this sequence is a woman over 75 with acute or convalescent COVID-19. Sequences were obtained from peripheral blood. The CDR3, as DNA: TGTGCCATCAGGACAGGGGACATGAACACTGAAGCTTTCTTT. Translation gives CAIRTGDMNTEAFF.